This entry describes one T cell receptor beta chain. Its target is not known. The PCR used 60 Vbeta and 13 Jbeta primers. Clones were sequenced by immunoSEQ multiplex PCR, and TCRdb holds only the in-frame ones, with some missing. Altogether around 130,000 clones are present, around 77% being singletons, with the ten largest covering 4.5% to 6%. The CDR3 sequence is 13 residues long. The germline V gene has CDR1 LNHDA and CDR2 SQIVND (reference sequence). The V end lost 3 bases, the J end lost 3 bases, and 6 bases lay between the germline ends. This sample is part of a study of cytomegalovirus exposure and HLA in healthy donors. Overall study results and limits: Cytomegalovirus-associated status was assigned to fewer than 200 TCR beta chains. Analyzed later, most CMV-associated TCR beta chains appeared HLA-restricted.

V gene TRBV19 combines with J gene TRBJ1-5; no clear D gene. The sequencing input was PBMCs. The TCR sequence derives from a man aged 18 to 30 in good health and CMV-seropositive. The CDR3 reads CASSIGNNQPQHF. CDR3 coding DNA: TGTGCCAGTAGTATCGGGAACAATCAGCCCCAGCATTTT.